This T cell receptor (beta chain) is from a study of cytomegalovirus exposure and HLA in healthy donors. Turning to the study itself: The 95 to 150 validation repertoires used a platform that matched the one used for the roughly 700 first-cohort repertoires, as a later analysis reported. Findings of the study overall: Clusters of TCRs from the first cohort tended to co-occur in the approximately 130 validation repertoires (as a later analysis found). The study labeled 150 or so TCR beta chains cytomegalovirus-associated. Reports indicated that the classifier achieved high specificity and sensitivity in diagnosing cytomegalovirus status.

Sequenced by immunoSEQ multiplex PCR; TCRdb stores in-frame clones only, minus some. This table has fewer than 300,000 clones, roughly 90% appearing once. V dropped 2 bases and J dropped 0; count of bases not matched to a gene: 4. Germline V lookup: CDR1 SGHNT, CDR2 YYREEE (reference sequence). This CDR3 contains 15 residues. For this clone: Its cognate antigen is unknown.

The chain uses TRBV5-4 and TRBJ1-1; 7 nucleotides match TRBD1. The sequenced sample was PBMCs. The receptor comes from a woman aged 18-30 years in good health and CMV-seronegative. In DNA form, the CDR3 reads TGTGCCAGCAGCTTCGGGGGACAGCTGAACACTGAAGCTTTCTTT. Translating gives CASSFGGQLNTEAFF.